The T cell receptor (beta chain) under discussion was sequenced for a study of blood T cell repertoires in COVID-19. Across the study: From the United States, Italy and Spain came samples of acute and convalescent COVID-19. The cDNA or gDNA used as material had been derived from T cells, B-cell-depleted T cells, or PBMCs.

Sequenced by immunoSEQ multiplex PCR; TCRdb stores in-frame clones only, minus some. The table has over 75,000 clones, roughly 79% seen once; the top ten hold 8.5% to 12%. Germline V gene lookup returns CDR1 MDHEN and CDR2 SYDVKM. CDR3 length: 15 amino acids. Losses at the gene ends were 5 bases for V and 8 bases for J; bases not matched to a gene: 13. The sequenced sample consisted of peripheral blood. The gene calls are TRBV28 and TRBJ1-2, with 8 bases that match TRBD1. The receptor was derived from a man in his 70s with acute or convalescent COVID-19. The CDR3 region is CASSLPFRTGRGYTF. CDR3 DNA sequence: TGTGCCAGCAGTCTCCCATTCAGGACAGGGCGAGGCTACACCTTC.